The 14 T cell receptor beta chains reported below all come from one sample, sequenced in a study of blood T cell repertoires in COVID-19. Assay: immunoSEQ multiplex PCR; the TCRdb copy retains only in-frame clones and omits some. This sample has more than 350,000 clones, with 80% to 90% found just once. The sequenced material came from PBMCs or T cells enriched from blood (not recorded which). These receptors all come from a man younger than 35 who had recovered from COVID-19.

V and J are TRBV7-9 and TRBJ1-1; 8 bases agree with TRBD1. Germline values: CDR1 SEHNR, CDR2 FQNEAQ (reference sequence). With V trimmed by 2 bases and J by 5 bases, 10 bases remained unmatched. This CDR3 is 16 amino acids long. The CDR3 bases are TGTGCCAGCAGCTTACCACCCGACAGGGGCGGGACTGAAGCTTTCTTT. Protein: CASSLPPDRGGTEAFF.

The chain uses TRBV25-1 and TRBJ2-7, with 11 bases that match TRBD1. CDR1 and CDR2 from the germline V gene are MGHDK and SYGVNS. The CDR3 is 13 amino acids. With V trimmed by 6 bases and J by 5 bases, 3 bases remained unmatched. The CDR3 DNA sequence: TGTGCCAGCAGGAGGACAGGGGGCGACGAGCAGTACTTC. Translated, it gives CASRRTGGDEQYF.

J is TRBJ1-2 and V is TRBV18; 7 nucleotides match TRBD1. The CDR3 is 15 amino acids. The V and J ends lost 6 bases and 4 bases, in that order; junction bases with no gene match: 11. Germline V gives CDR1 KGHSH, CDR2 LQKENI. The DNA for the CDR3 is TGTGCCAGCTCCCAAAACAGGGGTGGCGGCTATGGCTACACCTTC. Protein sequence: CASSQNRGGGYGYTF.

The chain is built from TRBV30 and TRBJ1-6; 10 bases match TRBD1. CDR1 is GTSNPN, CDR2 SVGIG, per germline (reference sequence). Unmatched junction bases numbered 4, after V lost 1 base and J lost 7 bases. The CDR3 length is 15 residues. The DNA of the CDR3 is TGTGCCTGGAGTGGGGGGACAGGGGACAATTCACCCCTCCACTTT. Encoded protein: CAWSGGTGDNSPLHF.

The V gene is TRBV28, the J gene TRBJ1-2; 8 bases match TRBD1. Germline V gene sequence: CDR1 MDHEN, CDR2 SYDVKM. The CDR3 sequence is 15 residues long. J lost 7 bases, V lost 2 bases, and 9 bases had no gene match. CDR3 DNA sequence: TGTGCCAGCAGTTTACCTCCCGGGACAGGCGCTGGCTACACCTTC. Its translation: CASSLPPGTGAGYTF.

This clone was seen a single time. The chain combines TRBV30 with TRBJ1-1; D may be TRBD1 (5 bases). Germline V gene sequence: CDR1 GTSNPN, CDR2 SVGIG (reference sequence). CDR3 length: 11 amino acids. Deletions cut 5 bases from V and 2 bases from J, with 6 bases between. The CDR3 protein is CAWDSNTEAFF. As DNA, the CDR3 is TGTGCCTGGGACAGTAACACTGAAGCTTTCTTT.

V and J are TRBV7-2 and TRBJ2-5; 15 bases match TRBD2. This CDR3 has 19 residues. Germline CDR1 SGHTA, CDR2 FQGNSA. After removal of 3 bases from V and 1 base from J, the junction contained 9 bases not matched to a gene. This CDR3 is CASSLAPGTSGRPQETQYF. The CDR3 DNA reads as TGTGCCAGCAGCTTGGCGCCCGGGACTAGCGGGAGGCCCCAAGAGACCCAGTACTTC. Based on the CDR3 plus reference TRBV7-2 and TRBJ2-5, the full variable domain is GAGVSQSPSNKVTEKGKDVELRCDPISGHTALYWYRQSLGQGLEFLIYFQGNSAPDKSGLPSDRFSAERTGGSVSTLTIQRTQQEDSAVYLCASSLAPGTSGRPQETQYFGPGTRLLVL.

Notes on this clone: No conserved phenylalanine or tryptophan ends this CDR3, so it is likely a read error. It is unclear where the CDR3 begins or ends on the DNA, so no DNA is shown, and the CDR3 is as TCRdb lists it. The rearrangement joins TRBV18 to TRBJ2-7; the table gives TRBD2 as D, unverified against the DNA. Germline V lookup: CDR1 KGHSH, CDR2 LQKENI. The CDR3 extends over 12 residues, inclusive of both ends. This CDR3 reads CASSREGGEIKI.

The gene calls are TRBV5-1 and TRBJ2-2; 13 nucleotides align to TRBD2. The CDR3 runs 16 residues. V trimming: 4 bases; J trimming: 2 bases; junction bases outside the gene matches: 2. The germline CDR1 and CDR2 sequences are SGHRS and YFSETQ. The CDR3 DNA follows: TGCGCCAGCAGCCCGGGACTAGCGGGAAACACCGGGGAGCTGTTTTTT. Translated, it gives CASSPGLAGNTGELFF.

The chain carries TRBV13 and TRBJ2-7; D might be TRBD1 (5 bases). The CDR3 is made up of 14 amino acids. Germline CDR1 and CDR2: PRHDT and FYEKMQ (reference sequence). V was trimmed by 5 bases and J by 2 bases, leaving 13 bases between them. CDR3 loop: CASSTEGAPYEQYF. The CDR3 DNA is TGTGCCAGCAGCACCGAAGGGGCGCCCTACGAGCAGTACTTC.

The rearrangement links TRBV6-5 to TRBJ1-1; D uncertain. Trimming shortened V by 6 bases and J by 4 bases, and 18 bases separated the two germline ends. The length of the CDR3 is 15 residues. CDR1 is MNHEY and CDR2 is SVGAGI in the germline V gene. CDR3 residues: CASSSRGSWATEAFF. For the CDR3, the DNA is TGTGCCAGCAGCTCCCGAGGGTCGTGGGCCACTGAAGCTTTCTTT.

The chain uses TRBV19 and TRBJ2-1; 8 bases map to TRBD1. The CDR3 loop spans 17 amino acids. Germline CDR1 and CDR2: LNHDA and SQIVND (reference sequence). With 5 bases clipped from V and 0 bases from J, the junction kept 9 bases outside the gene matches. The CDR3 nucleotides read TGTGCCAGTAGTTTGGGCAGGGGGCAAAGCTCCTACAATGAGCAGTTCTTC. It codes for CASSLGRGQSSYNEQFF.

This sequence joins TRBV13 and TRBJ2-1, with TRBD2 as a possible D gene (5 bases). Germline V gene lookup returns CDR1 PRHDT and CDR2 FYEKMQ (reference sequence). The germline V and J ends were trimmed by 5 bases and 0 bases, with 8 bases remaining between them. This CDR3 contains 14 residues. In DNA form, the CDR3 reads TGTGCCAGCAGCCGGGGTAGCTCCTACAATGAGCAGTTCTTC. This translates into CASSRGSSYNEQFF. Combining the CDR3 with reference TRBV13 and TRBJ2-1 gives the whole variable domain AAGVIQSPRHLIKEKRETATLKCYPIPRHDTVYWYQQGPGQDPQFLISFYEKMQSDKGSIPDRFSAQQFSDYHSELNMSSLELGDSALYFCASSRGSSYNEQFFGPGTRLTVL.

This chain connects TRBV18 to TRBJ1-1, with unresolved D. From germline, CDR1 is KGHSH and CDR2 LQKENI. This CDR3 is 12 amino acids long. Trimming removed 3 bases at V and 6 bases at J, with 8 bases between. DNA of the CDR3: TGTGCCAGCTCACCGGCCGGGTCTGAAGCTTTCTTT. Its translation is CASSPAGSEAFF.